Each of the 21 T cell receptor beta chains below was sequenced from the same sample in a study of cytomegalovirus exposure and HLA in healthy donors. PCR employed 60 Vbeta and 13 Jbeta primers. Only in-frame clones appear in the TCRdb table, and some are missing; sequencing was by immunoSEQ multiplex PCR. This sample's clone table lists tens of thousands of clones. Sequencing was done on a sample of PBMCs. Receptor source: a male donor in good health and CMV-seronegative.

The genes are TRBV11-3 and TRBJ2-3; 9 bases align to TRBD1. CDR1 SGHNT and CDR2 YENEEA come from the germline V gene. This CDR3 spans 17 amino acids. With 1 base clipped from V and 3 bases from J, the junction kept 8 bases outside the gene matches. The CDR3 DNA reads TGTGCCAGCAGCTTAGGAACAGGGGGCTTCGGAACAGATACGCAGTATTTT. Amino acids: CASSLGTGGFGTDTQYF. Together with reference TRBV11-3 and TRBJ2-3, the CDR3 gives the full variable domain: EAGVVQSPRYKIIEKKQPVAFWCNPISGHNTLYWYLQNLGQGPELLIRYENEEAVDDSQLPKDRFSAERLKGVDSTLKIQPAELGDSAVYLCASSLGTGGFGTDTQYFGPGTRLTVL.

This chain uses TRBV7-9 with TRBJ2-1, with unresolved D. From germline, CDR1 is SEHNR and CDR2 FQNEAQ (reference sequence). Trimming pared 7 bases from V and 7 bases from J, leaving 14 bases between. The length of the CDR3 is 13 residues. The CDR3 DNA sequence: TGTGCCAGCACCCTACTACGTGCAAATGAGCAGTTCTTC. It is translated as CASTLLRANEQFF.

This chain links TRBV10-2 with TRBJ2-7; TRBD1 agrees at 10 bases. The germline gives CDR1 WSHSY, CDR2 SAAADI. J lost 6 bases, V lost 6 bases, and 8 bases had no gene match. The CDR3 extends over 14 amino acids. CDR3 DNA: TGCGCCAGCAGGCCGGGACAGGGGAATTCCGAGCAGTACTTC. Its translation: CASRPGQGNSEQYF.

This chain connects TRBV27 to TRBJ2-1, with TRBD2 as a possible D gene (6 bases). The V end lost 5 bases, the J end lost 6 bases, and 14 bases lay between the germline ends. The germline V gene encodes CDR1 MNHEY and CDR2 SMNVEV (reference sequence). The CDR3 length is 14 residues. In DNA form, the CDR3 reads TGTGCCAGCAGTGACCGGGACTTTTTCAATGAGCAGTTCTTC. Translated: CASSDRDFFNEQFF.

J is TRBJ2-1 and V is TRBV6-5; 7 bases line up with TRBD2. CDR1 and CDR2 (germline): MNHEY, SVGAGI. V lost 2 bases, J lost 7 bases, and 8 bases stayed unmatched. The CDR3 sequence is 15 residues long. The CDR3 coding sequence is TGTGCCAGCAGTTACGGAGGGAGGGCAAGTAATGAGCAGTTCTTC. This sequence encodes CASSYGGRASNEQFF.

The chain combines TRBV19 with TRBJ1-2, with TRBD1 matching over 10 bases. Germline CDR1 and CDR2: LNHDA and SQIVND (reference sequence). CDR3 length: 14 residues. V lost 5 bases and J lost 2; bases outside the gene matches: 2. The CDR3 here is CASSLGQGNYGYTF. The DNA for the CDR3 is TGTGCCAGTAGTCTGGGACAGGGGAACTATGGCTACACCTTC.

This chain connects TRBV7-9 to TRBJ1-4; D might be TRBD1 (5 bases). The CDR3 is 15 residues long. CDR1 SEHNR and CDR2 FQNEAQ come from the germline V gene (reference sequence). V was pared by 5 bases and J by 7 bases, with 17 bases between. The CDR3 reads CASSPAGTGGEKLFF. The CDR3 DNA reads as TGTGCCAGCAGCCCGGCGGGTACCGGGGGTGAAAAACTGTTTTTT.

The V call is TRBV5-4, the J call TRBJ2-4; TRBD2 matches 7 bases. V lost 3 bases to trimming and J lost 8 bases; unmatched junction nucleotides: 5. Per germline, CDR1 SGHNT and CDR2 YYREEE (reference sequence). The CDR3 runs 13 residues. CDR3 amino acids: CASSYGRLDIQYF. The CDR3 DNA sequence: TGTGCCAGCAGCTACGGGAGGTTGGACATTCAGTACTTC.

V is TRBV19 and J is TRBJ1-2, with 9 bases aligning to TRBD1. The CDR3 is made up of 13 amino acids. Trimming took 5 bases from V and 8 from J; bases not matched to a gene: 6. CDR1 and CDR2 (germline): LNHDA, SQIVND (reference sequence). CDR3: CASSWGTGRGYTF. The CDR3 DNA sequence: TGTGCCAGTAGTTGGGGGACAGGGAGAGGCTACACCTTC.

Here the CDR3 DNA reads TGTGCCAGTACTCCCTCCCTAGCGGCCTACGAGCAGTACTTC. Translated: CASTPSLAAYEQYF. The chain joins TRBV19 to TRBJ2-5, with 7 nucleotides matching TRBD2. The J call may be mistaken, given a closer DNA end match to TRBJ2-7. This CDR3 is built from 14 residues. Germline V gene lookup returns CDR1 LNHDA and CDR2 SQIVND (reference sequence).

This chain joins TRBV5-6 and TRBJ1-2; tentative D call: TRBD1 (5 bases). Germline CDR1 SGHDT, CDR2 YYEEEE. This CDR3 has 14 residues. V was pared by 2 bases and J by 6 bases, with 14 bases between. The CDR3 reads CASSLAGVGDGYTF. Here the CDR3 DNA reads TGTGCCAGCAGCTTAGCCGGAGTAGGGGATGGCTACACCTTC. The full variable domain, rest sourced from reference TRBV5-6 and TRBJ1-2, is DAGVTQSPTHLIKTRGQQVTLRCSPKSGHDTVSWYQQALGQGPQFIFQYYEEEERQRGNFPDRFSGHQFPNYSSELNVNALLLGDSALYLCASSLAGVGDGYTFGSGTRLTVV.

This chain uses TRBV6-5 with TRBJ1-2; tentatively, D is TRBD1 (6 bases). In germline, CDR1 is MNHEY, CDR2 SVGAGI. V gave up 3 bases and J gave up 5 bases, with 10 bases separating them. CDR3 length equals 13 residues. As DNA, the CDR3 is TGTGCCAGCAGTTATGAGGGGGGGTATGGCTACACCTTC. This sequence encodes CASSYEGGYGYTF.

This chain connects TRBV28 to TRBJ2-1; 10 bases agree with TRBD2. Germline V gene data show CDR1 as MDHEN and CDR2 as SYDVKM. V shed 6 bases, J shed 15 bases, and the junction held 17 bases outside the gene matches. CDR3 length: 15 amino acids. CDR3 amino acids: CASRAGSGRAGFTFF. CDR3 sequence (DNA): TGTGCCAGCAGGGCGGGCAGCGGGAGGGCCGGGTTTACGTTCTTC.

The V gene is TRBV5-4, the J gene TRBJ2-3; 7 positions agree with TRBD2. CDR3 length: 16 residues. The germline CDR1 and CDR2 sequences are SGHNT and YYREEE (reference sequence). The V gene end was trimmed by 4 bases and the J gene end by 3 bases; junction bases not matched to a gene: 11. CDR3 sequence: CASSPGGAGVTDTQYF. The CDR3 bases are TGTGCCAGCAGCCCAGGAGGCGCGGGAGTTACAGATACGCAGTATTTT.

The J gene is TRBJ2-5, the V gene TRBV7-2, with 9 bases identical to TRBD2. V dropped 3 bases and J dropped 2; count of bases not matched to a gene: 4. Germline CDR1 reads SGHTA; CDR2 reads FQGNSA. The length of the CDR3 is 15 residues. CDR3 protein: CASSFGGREQETQYF. DNA of the CDR3: TGTGCCAGCAGCTTTGGCGGGAGGGAACAAGAGACCCAGTACTTC.

This chain joins TRBV7-3 and TRBJ1-2, with 8 bases that match TRBD1. Unmatched junction bases numbered 9, after V lost 6 bases and J lost 0 bases. This CDR3 is 16 amino acids long. Germline CDR1 reads SGHTA; CDR2 reads FQGTGA. In DNA, the CDR3 is TGTGCCAGCAGTAAAGGCGGGACAGGATCTAACTATGGCTACACCTTC. Protein product: CASSKGGTGSNYGYTF.

J is TRBJ2-2 and V is TRBV5-1, with D perhaps TRBD2 (5 bases). CDR1 and CDR2 (germline): SGHRS, YFSETQ. V was trimmed by 4 bases and J by 7 bases, leaving 11 bases between them. This CDR3 is 13 amino acids long. CDR3 residues: CASSLLVDGELFF. In DNA, the CDR3 is TGCGCCAGCAGCCTACTAGTTGACGGGGAGCTGTTTTTT.

The chain recombines TRBV7-9 with TRBJ1-1, with 8 bases lining up with TRBD1. In germline, CDR1 is SEHNR, CDR2 FQNEAQ (reference sequence). CDR3 length equals 17 residues. Trimming removed 0 bases from V and 1 base from J; junction bases left unmatched: 7. DNA for the CDR3: TGTGCCAGCAGCTTAGCCTTCACTGGACAGGGGAACACTGAAGCTTTCTTT. Translating gives CASSLAFTGQGNTEAFF.

V is TRBV7-2 and J is TRBJ1-5, with D possibly being TRBD1 (6 bases). The CDR3 spans 15 residues. The germline gives CDR1 SGHTA, CDR2 FQGNSA. The V and J ends lost 6 bases and 5 bases respectively, with 17 bases between them. The CDR3 sequence: CASRPGHQEDQPQHF. Here the CDR3 DNA reads TGTGCCAGCAGACCGGGACATCAAGAAGATCAGCCCCAGCATTTT.

The V call is TRBV4-3, the J call TRBJ2-6; possibly TRBD1 for D (6 bases). The CDR3 is 17 amino acids. The V and J ends lost 0 bases and 1 base respectively, with 10 bases between them. Germline-derived CDR1 and CDR2 are LGHNA and YSLEER. This chain's CDR3 is CASSQDGQGSGANVLTF. Here the CDR3 DNA reads TGCGCCAGCAGCCAAGATGGGCAGGGGTCTGGGGCCAACGTCCTGACTTTC.

The chain recombines TRBV4-1 with TRBJ1-1; D may be TRBD1 (6 bases). V was cut by 0 bases and J by 5 bases, with 16 bases left in between. The CDR3 totals 16 residues. Per germline, CDR1 MGHRA and CDR2 YSYEKL. CDR3 sequence: CASSQERTAVGTEAFF. The CDR3, as DNA: TGCGCCAGCAGCCAAGAAAGGACAGCAGTGGGGACTGAAGCTTTCTTT.